What follows is one TCR beta chain and its context. The source of the sample is a study of T cell changes during pregnancy in multiple sclerosis. CDR1 and CDR2 (germline): SGHDT, YYEEEE. Trimming cost V 1 base and J 4 bases; bases outside gene matches: 10. The CDR3 extends over 17 amino acids. Profiling relied on immunoSEQ multiplex PCR, and the TCRdb table lists in-frame clones only, not all of them. The sample includes about 68,000 clones, about nine tenths of them seen just once. This sequence was found in a female donor with multiple sclerosis, enrolled in a pregnancy study. Sequencing was performed on peripheral blood, taken in the third trimester of pregnancy. The chain carries TRBV5-6 and TRBJ2-5, with 10 bases matching TRBD1. CDR3 bases: TGTGCCAGCAGCTTGACCGGGACAGGGGAGGCTGGAGAGACCCAGTACTTC. Its translation: CASSLTGTGEAGETQYF.